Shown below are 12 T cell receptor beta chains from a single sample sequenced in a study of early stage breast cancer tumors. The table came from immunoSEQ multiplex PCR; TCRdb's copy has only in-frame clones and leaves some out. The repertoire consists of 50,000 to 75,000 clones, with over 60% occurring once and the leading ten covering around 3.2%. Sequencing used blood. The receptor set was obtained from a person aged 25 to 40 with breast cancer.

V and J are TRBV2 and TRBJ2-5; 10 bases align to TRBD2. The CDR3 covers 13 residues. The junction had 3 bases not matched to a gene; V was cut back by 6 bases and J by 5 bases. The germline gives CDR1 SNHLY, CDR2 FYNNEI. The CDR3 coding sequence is TGTGCCAGCAGGCTAGCGGGAGAGGAGACCCAGTACTTC. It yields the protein CASRLAGEETQYF.

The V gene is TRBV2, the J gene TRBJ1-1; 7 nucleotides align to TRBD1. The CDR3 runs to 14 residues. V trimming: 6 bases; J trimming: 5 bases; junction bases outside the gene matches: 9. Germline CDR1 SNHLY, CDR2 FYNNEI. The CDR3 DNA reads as TGTGCCAGCAGCCCAGGGGGTCGGATTACTGAAGCTTTCTTT. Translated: CASSPGGRITEAFF.

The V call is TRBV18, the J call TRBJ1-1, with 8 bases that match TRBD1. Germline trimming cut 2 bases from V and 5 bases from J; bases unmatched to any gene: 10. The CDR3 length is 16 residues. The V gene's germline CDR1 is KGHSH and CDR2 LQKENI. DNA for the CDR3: TGTGCCAGCTCACCAGTGGACAGGGCGGGAGGGACTGAAGCTTTCTTT. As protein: CASSPVDRAGGTEAFF. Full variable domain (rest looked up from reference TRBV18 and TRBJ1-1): NAGVMQNPRHLVRRRGQEARLRCSPMKGHSHVYWYRQLPEEGLKFMVYLQKENIIDESGMPKERFSAEFPKEGPSILRIQQVVRGDSAAYFCASSPVDRAGGTEAFFGQGTRLTVV.

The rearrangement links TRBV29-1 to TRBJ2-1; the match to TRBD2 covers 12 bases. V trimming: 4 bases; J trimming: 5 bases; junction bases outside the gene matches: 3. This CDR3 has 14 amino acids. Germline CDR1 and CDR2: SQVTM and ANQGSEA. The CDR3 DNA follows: TGCAGCGTTGCACGACTAGCGGGGGACAATGAGCAGTTCTTC. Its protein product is CSVARLAGDNEQFF.

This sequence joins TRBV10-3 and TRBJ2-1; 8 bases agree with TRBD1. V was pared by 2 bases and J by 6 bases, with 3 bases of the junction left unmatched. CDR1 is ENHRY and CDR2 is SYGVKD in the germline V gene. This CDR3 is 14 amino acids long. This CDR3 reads CAISEGQGVNEQFF. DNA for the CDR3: TGTGCCATCAGTGAGGGACAGGGTGTCAATGAGCAGTTCTTC.

The CDR3 reads CASSLRMRTSGRAPSTDTQYF. CDR3 nucleotide sequence: TGTGCCAGCAGCTTAAGAATGAGGACTAGCGGGAGGGCTCCCAGCACAGATACGCAGTATTTT. The chain uses TRBV7-8 and TRBJ2-3, with 15 bases identical to TRBD2. V gave up 2 bases and J gave up 0 bases; unmatched junction bases: 12. The germline V gene has CDR1 SGHVS and CDR2 FQNEAQ. CDR3 length: 21 amino acids.

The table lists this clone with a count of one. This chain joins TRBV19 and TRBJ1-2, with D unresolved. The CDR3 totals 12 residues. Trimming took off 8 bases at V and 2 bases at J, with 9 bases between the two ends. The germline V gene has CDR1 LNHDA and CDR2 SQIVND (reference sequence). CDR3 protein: CASYRGNYGYTF. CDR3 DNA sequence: TGTGCCAGTTATAGAGGGAACTATGGCTACACCTTC.

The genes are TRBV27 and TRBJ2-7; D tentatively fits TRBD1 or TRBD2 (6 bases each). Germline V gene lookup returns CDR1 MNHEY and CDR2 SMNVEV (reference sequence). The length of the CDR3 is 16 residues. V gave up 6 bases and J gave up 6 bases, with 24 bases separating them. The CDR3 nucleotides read TGTGCCAGCAGCAAACTCGGACAGATCGGGGGAGGCGAGCAGTACTTC. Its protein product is CASSKLGQIGGGEQYF.

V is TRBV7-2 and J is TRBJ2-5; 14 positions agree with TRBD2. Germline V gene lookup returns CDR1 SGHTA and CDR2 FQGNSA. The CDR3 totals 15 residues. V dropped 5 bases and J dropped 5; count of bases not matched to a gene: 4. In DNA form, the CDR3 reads TGTGCCAGCAGCATGGGACTAGCGGGAGCGGAGACCCAGTACTTC. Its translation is CASSMGLAGAETQYF.

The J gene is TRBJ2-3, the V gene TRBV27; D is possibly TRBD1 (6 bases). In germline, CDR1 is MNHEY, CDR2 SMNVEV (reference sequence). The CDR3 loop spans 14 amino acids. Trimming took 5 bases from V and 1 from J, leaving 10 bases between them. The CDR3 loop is CASSRQEGTDTQYF. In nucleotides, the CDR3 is TGTGCCAGCAGTAGACAGGAGGGCACAGATACGCAGTATTTT.

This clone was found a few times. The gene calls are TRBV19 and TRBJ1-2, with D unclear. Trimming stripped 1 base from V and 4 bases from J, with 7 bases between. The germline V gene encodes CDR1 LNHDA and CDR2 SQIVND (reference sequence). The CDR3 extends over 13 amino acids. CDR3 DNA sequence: TGTGCCAGTAGTATAGGACGGATCTATGGCTACACCTTC. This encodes CASSIGRIYGYTF.

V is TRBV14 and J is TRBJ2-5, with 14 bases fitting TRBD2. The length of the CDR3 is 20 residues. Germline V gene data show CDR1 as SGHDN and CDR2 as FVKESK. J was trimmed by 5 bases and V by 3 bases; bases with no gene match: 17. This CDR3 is CASSHRPGGLAGVYRETQYF. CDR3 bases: TGTGCCAGCAGCCACCGACCAGGGGGACTAGCGGGAGTATACCGGGAGACCCAGTACTTC.